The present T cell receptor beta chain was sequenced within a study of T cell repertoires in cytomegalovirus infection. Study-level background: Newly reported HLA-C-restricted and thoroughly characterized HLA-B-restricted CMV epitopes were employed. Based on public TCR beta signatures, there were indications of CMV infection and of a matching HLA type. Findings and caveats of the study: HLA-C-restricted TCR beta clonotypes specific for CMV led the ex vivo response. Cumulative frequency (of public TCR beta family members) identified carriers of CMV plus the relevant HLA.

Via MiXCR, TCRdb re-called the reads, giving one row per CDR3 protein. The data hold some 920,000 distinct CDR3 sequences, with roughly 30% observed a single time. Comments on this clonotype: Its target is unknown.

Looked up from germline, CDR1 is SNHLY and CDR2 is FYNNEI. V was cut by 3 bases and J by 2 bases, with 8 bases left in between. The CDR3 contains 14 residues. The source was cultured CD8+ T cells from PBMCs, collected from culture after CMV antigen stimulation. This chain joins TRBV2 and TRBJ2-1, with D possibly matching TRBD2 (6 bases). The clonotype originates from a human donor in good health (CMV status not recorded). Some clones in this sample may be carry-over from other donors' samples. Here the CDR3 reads CASSDGGPYNEQFF. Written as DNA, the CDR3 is TGTGCCAGCAGTGACGGGGGTCCCTACAATGAGCAGTTCTTC.